These 14 T cell receptor beta chains were all obtained from the same sample, sequenced in a study of T cell changes during pregnancy in multiple sclerosis. Some clones are missing from TCRdb's copy, which holds only in-frame ones; the method was immunoSEQ multiplex PCR. Among under 35,000 clones listed, 80% to 90% were seen once. Specimen: CD8+ T cells from peripheral blood mononuclear cells, collected before pregnancy. These receptors were collected from a female donor with multiple sclerosis, enrolled in a pregnancy study.

The chain carries TRBV4-1 and TRBJ1-2; 7 bases are shared with TRBD1. V trimming: 4 bases; J trimming: 5 bases; junction bases outside the gene matches: 7. The CDR3 runs 14 residues. Germline assignment: CDR1 MGHRA and CDR2 YSYEKL. CDR3 sequence: CASSPGQDTYGYTF. As DNA, the CDR3 is TGCGCCAGCAGCCCAGGACAGGATACATATGGCTACACCTTC.

The chain couples TRBV6-4 to TRBJ2-1, with TRBD2 identical over 8 bases. Germline values: CDR1 MRHNA, CDR2 SNTAGT. With V trimmed by 3 bases and J by 5 bases, 3 bases remained unmatched. This CDR3 has 14 residues. The CDR3 spells CASSELAEHNEQFF. The CDR3 DNA follows: TGTGCCAGCAGTGAACTAGCGGAACACAATGAGCAGTTCTTC.

The chain combines TRBV28 with TRBJ2-3; 10 bases agree with TRBD1. The J segment lost 2 bases and the V segment lost 7 bases, leaving 9 bases of the junction unmatched. The CDR3 runs 16 residues. Germline V lookup: CDR1 MDHEN, CDR2 SYDVKM. As DNA, the CDR3 is TGTGCCAGCACCACGGGACAGGGGATATCCACAGATACGCAGTATTTT. This gives the protein CASTTGQGISTDTQYF.

The rearrangement links TRBV4-1 to TRBJ1-6; the D gene is possibly TRBD1 (5 bases). Germline CDR1 reads MGHRA; CDR2 reads YSYEKL. V shed 5 bases and J shed 7 bases, with 24 bases lying between them. The CDR3 covers 18 residues. The CDR3 sequence: CASSKYFAVGGTNSPLHF. CDR3 in DNA: TGCGCCAGCAGCAAATACTTTGCCGTTGGGGGGACCAATTCACCCCTCCACTTT.

This rearrangement joins TRBV14 to TRBJ2-3; 15 bases are shared with TRBD2. The CDR3 runs to 18 residues. Trimming removed 4 bases from V and 3 bases from J; junction bases left unmatched: 8. Germline CDR1 is SGHDN and CDR2 is FVKESK. For the CDR3, the DNA is TGTGCCAGCAGCCCGGGACTAGCGGGAGGTGGGCTTACAGATACGCAGTATTTT. Translating gives CASSPGLAGGGLTDTQYF.

The chain carries TRBV28 and TRBJ2-3; 7 bases match TRBD2. CDR3 size: 15 residues. The germline V gene encodes CDR1 MDHEN and CDR2 SYDVKM. V lost 8 bases to trimming and J lost 6 bases; unmatched junction nucleotides: 14. For the CDR3, the DNA is TGTGCCAGCCTCTGGGCTAGCGGTCCCGTGGATACGCAGTATTTT. This gives the protein CASLWASGPVDTQYF. Based on the CDR3 plus reference TRBV28 and TRBJ2-3, the full variable domain is DVKVTQSSRYLVKRTGEKVFLECVQDMDHENMFWYRQDPGLGLRLIYFSYDVKMKEKGDIPEGYSVSREKKERFSLILESASTNQTSMYLCASLWASGPVDTQYFGPGTRLTVL.

The chain carries TRBV28 and TRBJ2-2, with 13 positions matching TRBD2. The CDR3 covers 18 residues. With V trimmed by 5 bases and J by 6 bases, 12 bases remained unmatched. Germline lookup yields CDR1 MDHEN and CDR2 SYDVKM. CDR3 sequence (DNA): TGTGCCAGCAGTACCCCACTAGCGGGAGGGCCTTTTGCCGGGGAGCTGTTTTTT. It specifies CASSTPLAGGPFAGELFF.

The chain recombines TRBV5-1 with TRBJ1-1; the match to TRBD1 covers 11 bases. Germline-derived CDR1 and CDR2 are SGHRS and YFSETQ. V lost 3 bases and J lost 8; bases outside the gene matches: 9. The length of the CDR3 is 15 residues. CDR3 region: CASSSWDRGESEAFF. The CDR3 coding sequence is TGCGCCAGCAGCTCATGGGACAGGGGGGAGTCGGAAGCTTTCTTT.

The chain has TRBV19 and TRBJ1-2, with 7 bases fitting TRBD1. This CDR3 is 16 amino acids long. Looked up from germline, CDR1 is LNHDA and CDR2 is SQIVND (reference sequence). The V gene end was trimmed by 3 bases and the J gene end by 1 base; junction bases not matched to a gene: 8. The CDR3 DNA sequence: TGTGCCAGTAGTATTGACCTGCCAGGGGGTAACTATGGCTACACCTTC. As protein: CASSIDLPGGNYGYTF.

The J gene is TRBJ2-7, the V gene TRBV6-6, with a tentative D call TRBD1 (6 bases). The CDR3 length is 14 residues. The ends were cut back, 5 bases at V and 4 bases at J, with 15 bases in the middle. Germline-derived CDR1 and CDR2 are MNHNY and SVGAGI (reference sequence). CDR3 in DNA: TGTGCCAGCAGTCACAGGGACACCCTTTACGAGCAGTACTTC. As protein: CASSHRDTLYEQYF.

V gene TRBV6-1 combines with J gene TRBJ2-7, with 13 bases fitting TRBD2. This CDR3 region has 15 residues. With 6 bases clipped from V and 6 bases from J, the junction kept 8 bases outside the gene matches. Germline CDR1 and CDR2: MNHNS and SASEGT. In DNA form, the CDR3 reads TGTGCCAGCAGGTCTGACGGACTAGCGGGAGTCGAGCAGTACTTC. As protein: CASRSDGLAGVEQYF.

This clone has more than one count but fewer than ten. The J gene is TRBJ2-5, the V gene TRBV9; TRBD2 agrees at 8 bases. The V gene's germline CDR1 is SGDLS and CDR2 YYNGEE. The CDR3 sequence is 14 residues long. V shed 3 bases, J shed 4 bases, and the junction held 5 bases outside the gene matches. The CDR3 region is CASSAGLGIETQYF. The CDR3 region has the DNA TGTGCCAGCAGCGCGGGACTAGGCATAGAGACCCAGTACTTC.

This chain uses TRBV19 with TRBJ2-7; D remains ambiguous. The CDR3 loop spans 13 amino acids. V was pared by 5 bases and J by 2 bases, with 10 bases between. Germline CDR1 and CDR2: LNHDA and SQIVND (reference sequence). The CDR3 DNA reads TGTGCCAGTAGTGTCTCTCCAGCCTACGAGCAGTACTTC. It codes for CASSVSPAYEQYF.

The CDR3 here is CASSLWSSYEQYF. CDR3 coding DNA: TGCGCCAGCAGCTTGTGGAGCTCCTACGAGCAGTACTTC. V and J are TRBV5-1 and TRBJ2-7; no definite D call. Germline V lookup: CDR1 SGHRS, CDR2 YFSETQ. The V and J ends lost 1 base and 0 bases respectively, with 5 bases between them. This CDR3 has 13 amino acids.